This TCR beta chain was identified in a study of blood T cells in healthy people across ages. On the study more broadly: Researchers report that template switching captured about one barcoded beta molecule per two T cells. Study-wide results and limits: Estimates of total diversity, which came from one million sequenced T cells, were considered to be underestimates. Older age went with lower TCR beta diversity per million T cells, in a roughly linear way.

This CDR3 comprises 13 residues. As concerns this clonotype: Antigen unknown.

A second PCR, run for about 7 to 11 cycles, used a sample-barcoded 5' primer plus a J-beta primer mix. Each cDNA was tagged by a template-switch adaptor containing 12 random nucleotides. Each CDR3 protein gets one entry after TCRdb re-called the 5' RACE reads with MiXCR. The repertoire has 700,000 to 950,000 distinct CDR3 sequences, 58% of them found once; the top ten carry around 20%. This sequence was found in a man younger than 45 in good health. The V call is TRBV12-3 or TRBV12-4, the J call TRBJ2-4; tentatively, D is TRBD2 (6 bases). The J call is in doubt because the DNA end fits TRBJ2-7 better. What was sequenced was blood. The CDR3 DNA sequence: TGTGCCAGCAGTTTTACGGGGGCCTACGAGCAGTACTTC. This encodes CASSFTGAYEQYF.